One TCR beta chain is described in this entry. At one end, the junction sequence differs from germline, possibly due to a read error. Study processing details: It was from reference gene primer amplification that nucleated cell counts were estimated. Profiling relied on immunoSEQ multiplex PCR, and the TCRdb table lists in-frame clones only, not all of them. V and J calls plus clone size are reproduced from that table; the DNA served to infer D and trimming. The data hold 80,000 to 95,000 clones, with 75% to 90% observed a single time. The CDR3 consists of 13 residues. Germline CDR1 is DFQATT and CDR2 is SNEGSKA (reference sequence). This record belongs to a study of blood T cell repertoires in COVID-19. Study details: Nucleic acid was either cDNA or gDNA, and it came from T cells, B-cell-depleted T cells, or PBMCs.

The receptor's source is an elderly man with acute or convalescent COVID-19. The genes are TRBV20-1 and TRBJ2-7; no clear D. The sequenced material came from peripheral blood. CDR3 DNA: TGCAGTGCTAGTGGCCACACCTCCGACGAGCAGTACTTC. It specifies CSASGHTSDEQYF.